This T cell receptor (beta chain) was observed in a study of blood T cell repertoires in COVID-19. Overall study: Nucleic acid was either cDNA or gDNA, and it came from T cells, B-cell-depleted T cells, or PBMCs.

The method was immunoSEQ multiplex PCR; TCRdb's version includes in-frame clones alone and lacks a portion of them. The sample includes 310,000 or so clones, 86% of them seen just once. There are 15 residues in the CDR3. The germline gives CDR1 SGHTA, CDR2 FQGNSA. The germline V and J ends were trimmed by 2 bases and 4 bases, with 15 bases remaining between them. The V gene is TRBV7-2, the J gene TRBJ2-7; D is perhaps TRBD2 (5 bases). The TCR comes from a woman aged 25 to 39 who had recovered from COVID-19. The sample taken for sequencing was peripheral blood. CDR3 sequence (DNA): TGTGCCAGCAGCTTACAAGGACTGGCTTTTTACGAGCAGTACTTC. Translation gives CASSLQGLAFYEQYF. Combining the CDR3 with reference TRBV7-2 and TRBJ2-7 gives the whole variable domain GAGVSQSPSNKVTEKGKDVELRCDPISGHTALYWYRQSLGQGLEFLIYFQGNSAPDKSGLPSDRFSAERTGGSVSTLTIQRTQQEDSAVYLCASSLQGLAFYEQYFGPGTRLTVT.